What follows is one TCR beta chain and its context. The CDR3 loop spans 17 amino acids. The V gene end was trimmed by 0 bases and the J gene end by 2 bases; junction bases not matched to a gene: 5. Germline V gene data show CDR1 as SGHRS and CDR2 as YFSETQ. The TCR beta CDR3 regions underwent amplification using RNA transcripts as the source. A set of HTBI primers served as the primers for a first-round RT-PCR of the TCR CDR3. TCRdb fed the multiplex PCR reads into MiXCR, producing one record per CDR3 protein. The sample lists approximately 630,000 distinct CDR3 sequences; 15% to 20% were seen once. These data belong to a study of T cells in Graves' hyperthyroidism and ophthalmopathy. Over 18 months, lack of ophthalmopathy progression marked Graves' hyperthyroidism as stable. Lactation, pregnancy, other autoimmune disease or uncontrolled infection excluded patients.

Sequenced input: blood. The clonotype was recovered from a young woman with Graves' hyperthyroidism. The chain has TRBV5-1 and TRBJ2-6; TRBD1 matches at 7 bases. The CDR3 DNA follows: TGCGCCAGCAGCTTGGGGACAGGCTCCGCTGGGGCCAACGTCCTGACTTTC. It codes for CASSLGTGSAGANVLTF. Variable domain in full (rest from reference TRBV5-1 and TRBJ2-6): KAGVTQTPRYLIKTRGQQVTLSCSPISGHRSVSWYQQTPGQGLQFLFEYFSETQRNKGNFPGRFSGRQFSNSRSEMNVSTLELGDSALYLCASSLGTGSAGANVLTFGAGSRLTVL.